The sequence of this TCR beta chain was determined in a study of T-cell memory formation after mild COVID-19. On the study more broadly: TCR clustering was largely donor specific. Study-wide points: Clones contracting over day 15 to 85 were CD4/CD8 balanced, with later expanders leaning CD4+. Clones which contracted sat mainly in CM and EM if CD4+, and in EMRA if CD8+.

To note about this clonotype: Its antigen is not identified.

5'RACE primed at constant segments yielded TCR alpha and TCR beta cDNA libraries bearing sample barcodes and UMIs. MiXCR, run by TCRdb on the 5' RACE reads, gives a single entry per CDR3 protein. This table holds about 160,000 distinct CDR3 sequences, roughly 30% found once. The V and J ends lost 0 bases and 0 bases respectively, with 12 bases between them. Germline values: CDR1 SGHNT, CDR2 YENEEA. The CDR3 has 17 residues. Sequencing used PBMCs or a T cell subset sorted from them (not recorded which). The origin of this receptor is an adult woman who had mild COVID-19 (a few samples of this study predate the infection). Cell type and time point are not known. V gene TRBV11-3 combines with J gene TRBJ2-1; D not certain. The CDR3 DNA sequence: TGTGCCAGCAGCTTAGACTCGGCACGGAGCTCCTACAATGAGCAGTTCTTC. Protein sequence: CASSLDSARSSYNEQFF.